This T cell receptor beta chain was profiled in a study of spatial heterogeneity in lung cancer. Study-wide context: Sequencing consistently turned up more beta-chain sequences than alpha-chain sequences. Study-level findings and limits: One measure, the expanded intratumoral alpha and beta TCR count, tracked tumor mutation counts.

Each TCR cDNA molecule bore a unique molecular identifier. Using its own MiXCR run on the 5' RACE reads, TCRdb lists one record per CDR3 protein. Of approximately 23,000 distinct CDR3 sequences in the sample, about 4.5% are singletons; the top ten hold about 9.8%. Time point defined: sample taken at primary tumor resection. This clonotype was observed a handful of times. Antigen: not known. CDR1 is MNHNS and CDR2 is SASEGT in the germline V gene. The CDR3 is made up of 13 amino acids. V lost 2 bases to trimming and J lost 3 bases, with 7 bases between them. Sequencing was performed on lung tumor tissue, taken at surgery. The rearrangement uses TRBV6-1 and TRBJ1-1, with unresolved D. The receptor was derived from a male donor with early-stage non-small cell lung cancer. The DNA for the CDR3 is TGTGCCAGCAGTGAAAGAATCGACACTGAAGCTTTCTTT. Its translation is CASSERIDTEAFF.